These 18 T cell receptor beta chains were all obtained from the same sample, sequenced in a study of blood T cell repertoires in COVID-19. Data came from immunoSEQ multiplex PCR; TCRdb stores just in-frame clones and leaves some out. Here the sample spans hundreds of thousands of clones, about 89% being singletons. Sequencing input: peripheral blood. These receptors came from a woman aged 25 to 39 with COVID-19, enrolled during active disease.

This chain uses TRBV28 with TRBJ1-2, with unresolved D. V was shortened by 2 bases and J by 4 bases, with 14 bases between the two germline ends. Germline V gene sequence: CDR1 MDHEN, CDR2 SYDVKM. The CDR3 has 15 amino acids. For the CDR3, the DNA is TGTGCCAGCAGTTTAATAACGATTCGGGGCTATGGCTACACCTTC. It encodes CASSLITIRGYGYTF.

The CDR3 nucleotides are TGCGCCAGCAGCCAGGGAGCGGTAGCCAAAAACATTCAGTACTTC. Its translation is CASSQGAVAKNIQYF. V and J are TRBV4-3 and TRBJ2-4; the D gene is possibly TRBD2 (5 bases). The CDR3 contains 15 residues. Trimming pared 3 bases from V and 0 bases from J, leaving 9 bases between. The germline V gene has CDR1 LGHNA and CDR2 YSLEER.

This chain links TRBV5-4 with TRBJ2-1; the match to TRBD1 covers 8 bases. The CDR3 runs 14 residues. The germline CDR1 and CDR2 sequences are SGHNT and YYREEE (reference sequence). The ends lost 3 bases at V and 6 bases at J; junction bases unmatched: 5. As DNA, the CDR3 is TGTGCCAGCAGCTCAGGGGGCGGTTCCAATGAGCAGTTCTTC. Residues: CASSSGGGSNEQFF.

The rearrangement joins TRBV7-8 to TRBJ2-7; 14 positions match TRBD2. Per germline, CDR1 SGHVS and CDR2 FQNEAQ. The CDR3 is 18 residues long. After removal of 5 bases from V and 5 bases from J, the junction contained 14 bases not matched to a gene. The CDR3 nucleotides are TGTGCCAGCAGCGTCACGGGACTAGCGGGGGTTACCCTCCACGAGCAGTACTTC. Protein sequence: CASSVTGLAGVTLHEQYF.

This clone showed up just once. The chain combines TRBV4-3 with TRBJ1-1; D not resolved. Germline V lookup: CDR1 LGHNA, CDR2 YSLEER. The CDR3 spans 15 residues. Deletions cut 1 base from V and 2 bases from J, with 11 bases between. CDR3 loop: CASSQGARLNTEAFF. DNA of the CDR3: TGCGCCAGCAGCCAAGGGGCCCGCTTAAACACTGAAGCTTTCTTT.

V gene TRBV5-8 combines with J gene TRBJ2-5; unclear D gene. CDR3 size: 14 residues. With 3 bases removed from V and 2 bases from J, the gap between germline ends came to 11 bases. The germline V gene has CDR1 SGHTS and CDR2 YDEGEE. The CDR3 region is CASSSLLFQETQYF. DNA for the CDR3: TGTGCCAGCAGCTCCCTTTTGTTTCAAGAGACCCAGTACTTC.

This clone was observed a single time. The gene calls are TRBV11-2 and TRBJ2-7, with 7 bases that match TRBD2. V gave up 3 bases and J gave up 5 bases; unmatched junction bases: 7. CDR1 is SGHAT and CDR2 is FQNNGV in the germline V gene. The CDR3 extends over 14 amino acids. DNA for the CDR3: TGTGCCAGCAGCTTGGGGCGGGAGCGTAACGAGCAGTACGTC. This translates into CASSLGRERNEQYV.

The chain links TRBV5-1 to TRBJ1-1; tentatively, D is TRBD1 (5 bases). Germline V gene data show CDR1 as SGHRS and CDR2 as YFSETQ. The germline V and J ends were trimmed by 0 bases and 4 bases, with 13 bases remaining between them. The CDR3 is 15 amino acids. For the CDR3, the DNA is TGCGCCAGCAGCTTGGGTAGGCAGGGCGGCACTGAAGCTTTCTTT. Protein: CASSLGRQGGTEAFF. Drawing the rest from reference TRBV5-1 and TRBJ1-1, the complete variable domain is KAGVTQTPRYLIKTRGQQVTLSCSPISGHRSVSWYQQTPGQGLQFLFEYFSETQRNKGNFPGRFSGRQFSNSRSEMNVSTLELGDSALYLCASSLGRQGGTEAFFGQGTRLTVV.

In this sample, this clone turned up a few times. V and J are TRBV19 and TRBJ2-1, with 8 bases fitting TRBD1. CDR1 LNHDA and CDR2 SQIVND come from the germline V gene (reference sequence). Germline trimming cut 5 bases from V and 7 bases from J; bases unmatched to any gene: 13. The CDR3 loop spans 16 amino acids. As DNA, the CDR3 is TGTGCCAGTAGTCCCGGGATTGGACAGGGAAGGAATGAGCAGTTCTTC. It codes for CASSPGIGQGRNEQFF.

The rearrangement links TRBV27 to TRBJ2-7; 8 bases fit TRBD1. Germline lookup yields CDR1 MNHEY and CDR2 SMNVEV (reference sequence). This CDR3 contains 15 residues. Unmatched junction bases numbered 6, after V lost 3 bases and J lost 2 bases. CDR3 residues: CASSLTGTGAYEQYF. CDR3 nucleotide sequence: TGTGCCAGCAGTTTGACCGGGACAGGCGCCTACGAGCAGTACTTC.

This clone was recorded only once. The chain links TRBV5-1 to TRBJ2-6; D call uncertain. CDR1 SGHRS and CDR2 YFSETQ come from the germline V gene. Deletions cut 6 bases from V and 0 bases from J, with 13 bases between. The CDR3 contains 16 residues. The CDR3 sequence is CASTPAPSSGANVLTF. The CDR3 DNA reads TGCGCCAGCACCCCCGCGCCGAGCTCTGGGGCCAACGTCCTGACTTTC.

The chain combines TRBV10-3 with TRBJ2-2, with 8 bases identical to TRBD1. Germline assignment: CDR1 ENHRY and CDR2 SYGVKD. Trimming cost V 4 bases and J 1 base; bases outside gene matches: 2. The CDR3 consists of 15 residues. CDR3 sequence (DNA): TGTGCCATCAGTGGGACAGGGAAGAACACCGGGGAGCTGTTTTTT. It specifies CAISGTGKNTGELFF.

V gene TRBV29-1 combines with J gene TRBJ2-1; D may be TRBD2 (6 bases). CDR3 length equals 13 residues. V was cut by 3 bases and J by 7 bases, with 13 bases left in between. Germline V CDR1 and CDR2: SQVTM, ANQGSEA. The CDR3 spells CSVEATRENEQFF. Here the CDR3 DNA reads TGCAGCGTTGAGGCCACGCGGGAAAATGAGCAGTTCTTC.

This chain joins TRBV6-5 and TRBJ2-7; TRBD1 matches 8 bases. The length of the CDR3 is 14 residues. J gave up 4 bases and V 6 bases, and 8 bases lay outside the gene matches. Germline loops: CDR1 MNHEY, CDR2 SVGAGI. The CDR3 sequence is CASRPRTGSYEQYV. Written as DNA, the CDR3 is TGTGCCAGCAGACCGCGGACAGGGTCGTACGAGCAGTACGTC.

This sequence joins TRBV3-1 (or the pseudogene TRBV3-2) and TRBJ2-1, with 11 bases aligning to TRBD2. The CDR3 runs 16 residues. The germline V gene has CDR1 LGHDT and CDR2 YNNKEL (reference sequence). Trimming cost V 2 bases and J 4 bases; bases outside gene matches: 4. CDR3 region: CASSQWGTSGYNEQFF. The CDR3 coding sequence is TGTGCCAGCAGCCAATGGGGGACTAGCGGTTACAATGAGCAGTTCTTC.

V gene TRBV10-3 combines with J gene TRBJ1-1; TRBD1 matches at 7 bases. CDR3 length: 13 amino acids. The V and J ends lost 7 bases and 6 bases, in that order; junction bases with no gene match: 8. Germline V CDR1 and CDR2: ENHRY, SYGVKD. CDR3 sequence: CAINPGGESEAFF. For the CDR3, the DNA is TGTGCCATCAACCCAGGGGGAGAATCTGAAGCTTTCTTT.

This chain connects TRBV4-3 to TRBJ1-2; weak D call: TRBD1 (6 bases). Germline V gene sequence: CDR1 LGHNA, CDR2 YSLEER. The CDR3 extends over 18 amino acids. The germline V and J ends were trimmed by 6 bases and 4 bases, with 27 bases remaining between them. The CDR3 protein is CASRRTSSTQQGSYGYTF. In nucleotides, the CDR3 is TGCGCCAGCAGACGTACGTCGAGTACACAGCAGGGGAGCTATGGCTACACCTTC.

The rearrangement uses TRBV5-8 and TRBJ2-3; 9 bases agree with TRBD2. Unmatched junction bases numbered 4, after V lost 5 bases and J lost 0 bases. This CDR3 is 15 amino acids long. Per germline, CDR1 SGHTS and CDR2 YDEGEE. The CDR3 coding sequence is TGTGCCAGCAGGCCGCGGGGGGGGAGCACAGATACGCAGTATTTT. Its translation: CASRPRGGSTDTQYF.